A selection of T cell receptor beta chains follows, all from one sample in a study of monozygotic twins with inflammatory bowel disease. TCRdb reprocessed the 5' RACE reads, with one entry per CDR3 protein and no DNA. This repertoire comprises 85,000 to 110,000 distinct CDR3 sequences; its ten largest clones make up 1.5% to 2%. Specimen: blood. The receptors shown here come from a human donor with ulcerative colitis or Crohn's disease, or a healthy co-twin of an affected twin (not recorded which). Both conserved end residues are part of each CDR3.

cdr3_aa: CASSFGSSYNSPLHF
v_call: TRBV27
j_call: TRBJ1-6

cdr3_aa: CASSFGGLSYEQYF
v_call: TRBV11-2
j_call: TRBJ2-7

cdr3_aa: CSARSGTSGISETQYF
v_call: TRBV20-1
j_call: TRBJ2-5

cdr3_aa: CASSQEWPGPSYEQYF
v_call: TRBV4-2
j_call: TRBJ2-7

cdr3_aa: CASSLVQFISGELFF
v_call: TRBV5-5
j_call: TRBJ2-2

cdr3_aa: CASSGRRGWNTEAFF
v_call: TRBV7-6
j_call: TRBJ1-1

cdr3_aa: CASSLSQGPSSGNTIYF
v_call: TRBV5-1
j_call: TRBJ1-3

cdr3_aa: CAISEPEGAYEQYF
v_call: TRBV10-3
j_call: TRBJ2-7

cdr3_aa: CASSLAEGTLTYEQYF
v_call: TRBV5-1
j_call: TRBJ2-7

cdr3_aa: CASSDRGGSSYEQYF
v_call: TRBV27
j_call: TRBJ2-7

cdr3_aa: CSVDRGGTEAFF
v_call: TRBV29-1
j_call: TRBJ1-1

cdr3_aa: CASSLFPVSYEQYF
v_call: TRBV7-6
j_call: TRBJ2-7

cdr3_aa: CASSLVRLAGSNEQFF
v_call: TRBV5-4
j_call: TRBJ2-1

cdr3_aa: CASSLGFPDTQYF
v_call: TRBV12-3/TRBV12-4
j_call: TRBJ2-3

cdr3_aa: CASSSPGQATSSGNTIYF
v_call: TRBV11-2
j_call: TRBJ1-3

cdr3_aa: CASSFGQGPYEQYF
v_call: TRBV12-3/TRBV12-4
j_call: TRBJ2-7

cdr3_aa: CASGRNYGYTF
v_call: TRBV27
j_call: TRBJ1-2

cdr3_aa: CASSLEEVVDTEAFF
v_call: TRBV5-1
j_call: TRBJ1-1

cdr3_aa: CASSLEPQETQYF
v_call: TRBV5-1
j_call: TRBJ2-5

cdr3_aa: CSARTGSDWGYTF
v_call: TRBV20-1
j_call: TRBJ1-2

cdr3_aa: CSGGSAGGGDTQYF
v_call: TRBV20-1
j_call: TRBJ2-3

cdr3_aa: CASSSAVGGAEQYF
v_call: TRBV7-2
j_call: TRBJ2-7

cdr3_aa: CASSFYGRNTGELFF
v_call: TRBV7-9
j_call: TRBJ2-2

cdr3_aa: CASSQEGGPYEQYF
v_call: TRBV4-3
j_call: TRBJ2-7

cdr3_aa: CASSQGPKTYEQYF
v_call: TRBV28
j_call: TRBJ2-7

cdr3_aa: CASSLVAGHETQYF
v_call: TRBV5-1
j_call: TRBJ2-5